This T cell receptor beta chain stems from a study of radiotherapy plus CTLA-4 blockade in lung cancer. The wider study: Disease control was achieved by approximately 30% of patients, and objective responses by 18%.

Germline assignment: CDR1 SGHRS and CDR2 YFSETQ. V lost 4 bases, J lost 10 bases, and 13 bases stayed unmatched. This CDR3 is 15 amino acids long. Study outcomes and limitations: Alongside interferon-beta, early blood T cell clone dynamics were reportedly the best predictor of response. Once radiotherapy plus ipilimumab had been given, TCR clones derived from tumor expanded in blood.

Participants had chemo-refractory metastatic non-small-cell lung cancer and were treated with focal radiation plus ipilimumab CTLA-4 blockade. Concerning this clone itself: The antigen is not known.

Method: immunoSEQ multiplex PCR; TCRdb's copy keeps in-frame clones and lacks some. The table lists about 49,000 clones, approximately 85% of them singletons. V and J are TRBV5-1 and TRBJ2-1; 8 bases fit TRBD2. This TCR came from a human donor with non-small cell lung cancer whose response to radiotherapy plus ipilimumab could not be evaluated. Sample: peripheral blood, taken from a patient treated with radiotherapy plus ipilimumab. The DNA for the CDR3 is TGCGCCAGCAGCCCCGGGACGGGGGGGACAATAGAGCAGTTCTTC. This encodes CASSPGTGGTIEQFF.